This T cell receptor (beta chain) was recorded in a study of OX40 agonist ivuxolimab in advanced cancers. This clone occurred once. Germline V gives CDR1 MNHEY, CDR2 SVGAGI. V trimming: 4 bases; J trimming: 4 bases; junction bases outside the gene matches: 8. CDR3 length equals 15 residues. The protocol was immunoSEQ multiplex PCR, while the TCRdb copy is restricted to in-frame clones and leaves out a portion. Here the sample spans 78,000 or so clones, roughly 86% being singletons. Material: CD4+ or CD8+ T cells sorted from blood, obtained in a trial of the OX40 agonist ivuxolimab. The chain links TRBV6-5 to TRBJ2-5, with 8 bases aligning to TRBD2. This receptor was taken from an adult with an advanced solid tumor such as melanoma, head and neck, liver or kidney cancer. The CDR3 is CASSFGLAQRETQYF. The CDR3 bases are TGTGCCAGCAGTTTTGGACTAGCCCAGAGAGAGACCCAGTACTTC.